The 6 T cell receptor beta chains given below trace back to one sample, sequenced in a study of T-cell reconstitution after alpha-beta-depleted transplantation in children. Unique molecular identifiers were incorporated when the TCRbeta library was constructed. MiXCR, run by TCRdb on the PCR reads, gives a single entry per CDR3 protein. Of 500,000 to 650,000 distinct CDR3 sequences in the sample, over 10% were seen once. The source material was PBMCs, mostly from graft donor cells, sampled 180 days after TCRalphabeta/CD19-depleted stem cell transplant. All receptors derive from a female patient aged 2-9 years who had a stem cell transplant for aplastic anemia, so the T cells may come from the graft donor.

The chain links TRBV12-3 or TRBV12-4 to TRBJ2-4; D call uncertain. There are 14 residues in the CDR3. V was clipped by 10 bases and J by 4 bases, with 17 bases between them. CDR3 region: CATRPWGIKNIQYF. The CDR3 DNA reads TGTGCCACCAGACCTTGGGGTATAAAAAACATTCAGTACTTC.

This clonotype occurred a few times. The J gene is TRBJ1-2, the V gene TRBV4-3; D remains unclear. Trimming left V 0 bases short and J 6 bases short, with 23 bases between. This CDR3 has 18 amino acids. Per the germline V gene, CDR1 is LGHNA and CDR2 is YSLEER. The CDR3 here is CASSQDPGRPVLKHGYTF. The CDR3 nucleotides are TGCGCCAGCAGCCAAGATCCGGGGAGGCCCGTCCTGAAGCATGGCTACACCTTC.

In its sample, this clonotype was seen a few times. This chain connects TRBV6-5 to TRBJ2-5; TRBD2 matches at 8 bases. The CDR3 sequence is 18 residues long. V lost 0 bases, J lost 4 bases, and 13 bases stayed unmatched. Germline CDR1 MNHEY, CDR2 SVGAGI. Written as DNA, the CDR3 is TGTGCCAGCAGTTACTCAACGATGGCTAGCGGGTCGCGAGAGACCCAGTACTTC. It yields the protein CASSYSTMASGSRETQYF.

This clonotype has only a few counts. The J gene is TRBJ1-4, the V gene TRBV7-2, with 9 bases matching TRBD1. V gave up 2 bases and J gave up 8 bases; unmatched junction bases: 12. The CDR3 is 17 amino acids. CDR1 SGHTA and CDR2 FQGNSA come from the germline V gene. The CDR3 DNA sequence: TGTGCCAGCAGCTTAAGGGGACAGGGATTTTATCGGGAAAAACTGTTTTTT. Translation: CASSLRGQGFYREKLFF.

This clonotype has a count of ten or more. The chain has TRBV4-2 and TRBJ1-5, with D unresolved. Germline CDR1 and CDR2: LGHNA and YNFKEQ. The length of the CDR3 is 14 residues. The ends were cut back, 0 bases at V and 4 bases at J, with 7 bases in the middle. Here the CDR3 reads CASSQDSRNQPQHF. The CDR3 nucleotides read TGTGCCAGCAGCCAAGATTCCAGGAATCAGCCCCAGCATTTT.

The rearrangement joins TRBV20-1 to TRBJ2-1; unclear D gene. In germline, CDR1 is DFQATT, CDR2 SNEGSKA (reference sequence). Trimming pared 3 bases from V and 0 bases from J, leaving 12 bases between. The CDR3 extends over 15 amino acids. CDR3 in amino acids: CSASRPPSSYNEQFF. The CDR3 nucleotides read TGCAGTGCTAGTAGGCCGCCCAGCTCCTACAATGAGCAGTTCTTC.